The table lists the clone carrying this T cell receptor (beta chain) with many counts. RNA transcripts gave rise to amplified TCR beta CDR3 regions. The TCR CDR3 first-round RT-PCR relied on the HTBI primer set. TCRdb recomputed calls from the multiplex PCR reads with MiXCR, one row per CDR3 protein. The sample contains 460,000 or so distinct CDR3 sequences, around 14% of which appear only once. The sample comes from a study of T cells in Graves' hyperthyroidism and ophthalmopathy. The patients, who ranged from 18 to 65 in age, presented with newly diagnosed hyperthyroidism lasting under 2 months. V was clipped by 2 bases and J by 5 bases, with 18 bases between them. The CDR3 length is 15 residues. Germline assignment: CDR1 GTSNPN and CDR2 SVGIG (reference sequence).

The specimen was blood. V and J are TRBV30 and TRBJ2-5, with D perhaps TRBD2 (6 bases). The sequence came from a woman younger than 30 with Graves' hyperthyroidism. The CDR3 spells CAWSTSDGGRETQYF. CDR3 in DNA: TGTGCCTGGAGTACCTCTGACGGGGGACGGGAGACCCAGTACTTC.